Sequencing of this TCR beta chain was carried out in a study of T-cell memory formation after mild COVID-19. This clonotype was picked up a small number of times. Its antigen is undetermined. Overall study findings and caveats: Within pre-infection memory, some responding clones were found, suggesting cross-reactive memory joined. Among clones peaking at day 37 in the second wave, SARS-CoV-2 specificity remained unconfirmed.

The CDR3 spans 14 residues. V dropped 1 base and J dropped 6 bases, with 12 bases sitting between them. CDR1 and CDR2 from the germline V gene are SGHRS and YFSETQ. TCRdb analysed the 5' RACE reads with MiXCR anew, one entry per CDR3 protein. Of 200,000 to 250,000 distinct CDR3 sequences in the sample, roughly 10% are singletons; the top ten hold about 3.8%. The receptor's source is a man aged 18 to 35 who had mild COVID-19 (a few samples of this study predate the infection). Cell type and time point are not known. This chain links TRBV5-1 with TRBJ2-3, with D unclear. The sample comprised PBMCs or a T cell subset sorted from them (not recorded which). The CDR3: CASSLMSPTDTQYF. Written as DNA, the CDR3 is TGCGCCAGCAGCTTGATGTCCCCTACGGATACGCAGTATTTT.